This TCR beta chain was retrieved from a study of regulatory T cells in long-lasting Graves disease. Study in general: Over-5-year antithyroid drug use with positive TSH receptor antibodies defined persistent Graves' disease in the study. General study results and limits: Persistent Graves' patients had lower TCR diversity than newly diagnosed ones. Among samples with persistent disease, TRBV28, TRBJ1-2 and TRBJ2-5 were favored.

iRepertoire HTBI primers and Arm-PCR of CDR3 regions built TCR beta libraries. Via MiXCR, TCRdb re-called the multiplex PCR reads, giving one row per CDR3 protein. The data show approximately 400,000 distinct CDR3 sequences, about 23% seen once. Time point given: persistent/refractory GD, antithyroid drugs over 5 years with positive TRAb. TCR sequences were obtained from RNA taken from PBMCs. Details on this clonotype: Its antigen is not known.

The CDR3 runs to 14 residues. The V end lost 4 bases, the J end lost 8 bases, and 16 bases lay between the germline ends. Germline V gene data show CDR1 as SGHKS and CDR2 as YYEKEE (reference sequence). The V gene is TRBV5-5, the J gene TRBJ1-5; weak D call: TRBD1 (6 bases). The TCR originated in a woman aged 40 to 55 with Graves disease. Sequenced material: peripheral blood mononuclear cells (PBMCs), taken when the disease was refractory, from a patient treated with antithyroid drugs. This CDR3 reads CASSVGHLGKPQHF. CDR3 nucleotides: TGTGCCAGCAGCGTGGGACACCTAGGAAAGCCCCAGCATTTT.